Listed here is a single T cell receptor (beta chain). The germline gives CDR1 MNHEY, CDR2 SMNVEV (reference sequence). CDR3 length: 15 residues. V dropped 5 bases and J dropped 4 bases, with 17 bases sitting between them. This record belongs to a study of blood T cell repertoires in COVID-19. The wider study: Acute and convalescent COVID-19 specimens originated in the United States, Italy and Spain. The analysed material was cDNA or gDNA that came from T cells, B-cell-depleted T cells, or PBMCs.

Original data processing: The assay estimated nucleated cells by amplifying reference gene primers. Method: immunoSEQ multiplex PCR; TCRdb's copy keeps in-frame clones and lacks some. The D gene and trimming were derived from the DNA, and the V and J assignments and clone size from that table. The sample lists over 20,000 clones, 80% to 90% occurring once. The source of this sequence is a man between 65 and 85 years old with acute or convalescent COVID-19. This chain links TRBV27 with TRBJ1-1; D perhaps matches TRBD1 (6 bases). Source material: peripheral blood. CDR3 region: CASSPVSGEGTEAFF. The CDR3 DNA reads as TGTGCCAGCAGTCCCGTCTCAGGGGAGGGCACTGAAGCTTTCTTT.